The 29 T cell receptor beta chains below were found in one sample sequenced in a study of blood T cell repertoires in COVID-19. Assay used: immunoSEQ multiplex PCR; TCRdb lists only in-frame clones, some missing. Of about 220,000 clones listed, 70% to 90% were seen once; the top ten hold 3.5% to 4.5%. Sequencing used PBMCs or T cells enriched from blood (not recorded which). These TCRs come from a woman aged 40 to 49 with acute COVID-19.

J is TRBJ2-2 and V is TRBV9; TRBD1 matches at 8 bases. This CDR3 is built from 13 residues. Germline CDR1 reads SGDLS; CDR2 reads YYNGEE. After removal of 2 bases from V and 7 bases from J, the junction contained 1 base not matched to a gene. The CDR3 is CASSVGTGGELFF. The CDR3 region has the DNA TGTGCCAGCAGCGTCGGGACAGGCGGGGAGCTGTTTTTT.

The chain carries TRBV24-1 and TRBJ1-1; D call uncertain. There are 13 residues in the CDR3. From germline, CDR1 is KGHDR and CDR2 SFDVKD. Trimming shortened V by 8 bases and J by 2 bases, and 11 bases separated the two germline ends. CDR3 residues: CATTDGDNTEAFF. In nucleotides, the CDR3 is TGTGCCACCACCGACGGGGATAACACTGAAGCTTTCTTT.

The J gene is TRBJ1-2, the V gene TRBV13, with TRBD1 matching 10 bases. Germline CDR1 is PRHDT and CDR2 is FYEKMQ (reference sequence). The V gene end was trimmed by 5 bases and the J gene end by 5 bases; junction bases not matched to a gene: 11. This CDR3 contains 16 residues. CDR3 sequence (DNA): TGTGCCAGCAGCCCCTCCGGGACAGGGGCGCGGTATGGCTACACCTTC. Its translation: CASSPSGTGARYGYTF. Using reference TRBV13 and TRBJ1-2 for the parts outside the CDR3, the full variable domain is AAGVIQSPRHLIKEKRETATLKCYPIPRHDTVYWYQQGPGQDPQFLISFYEKMQSDKGSIPDRFSAQQFSDYHSELNMSSLELGDSALYFCASSPSGTGARYGYTFGSGTRLTVV.

This chain's CDR3 is CASSQGQDMFF. CDR3 sequence (DNA): TGTGCCAGCAGTCAAGGACAGGACATGTTTTTT. The V and J genes are TRBV12-3 or TRBV12-4 and TRBJ1-4; 7 bases map to TRBD1. V lost 5 bases, J lost 15 bases, and 6 bases stayed unmatched. The CDR3 sequence is 11 residues long.

The rearrangement links TRBV2 to TRBJ1-5, with 7 bases matching TRBD1. This CDR3 is built from 16 residues. V trimming: 5 bases; J trimming: 4 bases; junction bases outside the gene matches: 11. Germline V CDR1 and CDR2: SNHLY, FYNNEI. CDR3 residues: CASSKRSRDSNQPQHF. CDR3 nucleotide sequence: TGTGCCAGCAGTAAAAGGTCCCGGGACAGTAATCAGCCCCAGCATTTT.

V gene TRBV30 combines with J gene TRBJ1-6, with a possible D match to TRBD1 (5 bases). Looked up from germline, CDR1 is GTSNPN and CDR2 is SVGIG (reference sequence). The CDR3 loop spans 14 amino acids. Trimming removed 0 bases at V and 7 bases at J, with 10 bases between. CDR3 in DNA: TGTGCCTGGAGTGTACCAGGGTTGAATTCACCCCTCCACTTT. It yields the protein CAWSVPGLNSPLHF. Complete variable domain (other parts from reference TRBV30 and TRBJ1-6): SQTIHQWPATLVQPVGSPLSLECTVEGTSNPNLYWYRQAAGRGLQLLFYSVGIGQISSEVPQNLSASRPQDRQFILSSKKLLLSDSGFYLCAWSVPGLNSPLHFGNGTRLTVT.

The V call is TRBV15, the J call TRBJ1-4, with D possibly TRBD1 on 5 matching bases. The V and J ends lost 1 base and 5 bases respectively, with 14 bases between them. CDR3 length: 16 residues. Germline lookup yields CDR1 LNHNV and CDR2 YYDKDF (reference sequence). Here the CDR3 reads CATSRGVQGGNEKLFF. The CDR3 coding sequence is TGTGCCACCAGCAGAGGGGTTCAGGGCGGCAATGAAAAACTGTTTTTT.

The chain's CDR3 is CASSLAGGPNNEQFF. The DNA for the CDR3 is TGTGCCAGCAGCTTGGCGGGGGGGCCGAATAATGAGCAGTTCTTC. The chain combines TRBV7-9 with TRBJ2-1; 9 bases are a match to TRBD2. V dropped 3 bases and J dropped 7; count of bases not matched to a gene: 7. Germline CDR1 and CDR2: SEHNR and FQNEAQ (reference sequence). The CDR3 is made up of 15 amino acids.

The rearrangement links TRBV29-1 to TRBJ1-4; D possibly corresponds to TRBD1 (5 bases). Germline-derived CDR1 and CDR2 are SQVTM and ANQGSEA. The CDR3 spans 14 residues. Trimming shortened V by 7 bases and J by 7 bases, and 19 bases separated the two germline ends. CDR3 in DNA: TGCAGCGCTGAGGCGGAGGGGCTACCTGAAAAACTGTTTTTT. Translating it yields CSAEAEGLPEKLFF.

The chain recombines TRBV5-1 with TRBJ2-5; TRBD2 agrees at 9 bases. This CDR3 comprises 14 residues. The trim removed 3 bases at V and 5 bases at J, leaving 5 bases unmatched. Germline loops: CDR1 SGHRS, CDR2 YFSETQ. In nucleotides, the CDR3 is TGCGCCAGCAGCTCGCGGGGGGGCGCGGAGACCCAGTACTTC. Encoded protein: CASSSRGGAETQYF.

This clone occurred once. The chain carries TRBV11-2 and TRBJ1-2; TRBD1 is a possible D gene (5 bases). The CDR3 is made up of 17 amino acids. CDR1 is SGHAT, CDR2 FQNNGV, per germline. V was clipped by 5 bases and J by 1 base, with 20 bases between them. Here the CDR3 reads CASSPGPARALNYGYTF. The CDR3 DNA follows: TGTGCCAGCAGCCCAGGGCCCGCCCGGGCACTTAACTATGGCTACACCTTC.

The rearrangement uses TRBV5-1 and TRBJ1-1, with D possibly matching TRBD1 (6 bases). This CDR3 spans 12 amino acids. V was cut by 4 bases and J by 4 bases, with 8 bases left in between. Germline CDR1 SGHRS, CDR2 YFSETQ. CDR3 in amino acids: CASSTGSTEAFF. Written as DNA, the CDR3 is TGCGCCAGCAGCACAGGGTCCACTGAAGCTTTCTTT.

Turning to this clone: The same CDR3 can be traced to other DNA sequences in this sample. This rearrangement joins TRBV15 to TRBJ1-1; TRBD1 aligns across 11 bases. V shed 3 bases and J 3 bases; nucleotides not matched to a gene: 0. This CDR3 has 14 residues. Germline loops: CDR1 LNHNV, CDR2 YYDKDF (reference sequence). The CDR3 region has the DNA TGTGCCACCAGCAGGGGACAGGGGGACACTGAAGCTTTCTTT. Protein sequence: CATSRGQGDTEAFF.

This sequence joins TRBV11-2 and TRBJ2-3; 10 bases line up with TRBD1. The V segment lost 2 bases and the J segment 4 bases; nucleotides outside the gene matches: 12. The V gene's germline CDR1 is SGHAT and CDR2 FQNNGV. This CDR3 region has 18 residues. In DNA, the CDR3 is TGTGCCAGCAGCTTAATCGGACCCGGGACAGGGGATCCAGATACGCAGTATTTT. Its protein is CASSLIGPGTGDPDTQYF.

The CDR3 bases are TGTGCCAGCAGTGAATGGCAATTCTACGAGCAGTACGTC. Its protein product is CASSEWQFYEQYV. The rearrangement joins TRBV6-1 to TRBJ2-7; D gene unclear. Germline CDR1 reads MNHNS; CDR2 reads SASEGT. This CDR3 is 13 amino acids long. The germline V and J ends were trimmed by 2 bases and 3 bases, with 8 bases remaining between them.

This clone was observed a single time. The rearrangement uses TRBV2 and TRBJ2-1; 7 bases line up with TRBD1. Looked up from germline, CDR1 is SNHLY and CDR2 is FYNNEI. Trimming cost V 11 bases and J 0 bases; bases outside gene matches: 4. The CDR3 is 13 amino acids. CDR3 nucleotide sequence: TGTGCCGCACGGGACAGCTCCTACAATGAGCAGTTCTTC. Encoded protein: CAARDSSYNEQFF.

Here the CDR3 reads CASSSSFNRVGAAEAFF. The CDR3 DNA sequence: TGTGCCAGCAGCTCGAGCTTTAACAGGGTGGGTGCTGCTGAAGCTTTCTTT. The V and J genes are TRBV4-2 and TRBJ1-1, with D tentatively TRBD1 (6 bases). Trimming shortened V by 5 bases and J by 6 bases, and 25 bases separated the two germline ends. The CDR3 has 17 residues. Germline values: CDR1 LGHNA, CDR2 YNFKEQ.

V is TRBV10-3 and J is TRBJ1-2, with D hard to call. V was pared by 4 bases and J by 0 bases, with 9 bases between. Germline assignment: CDR1 ENHRY and CDR2 SYGVKD. CDR3 length equals 14 residues. CDR3 loop: CAISGMRANYGYTF. The CDR3 region has the DNA TGTGCCATCAGTGGAATGAGGGCTAACTATGGCTACACCTTC.

The chain joins TRBV9 to TRBJ1-1, with TRBD1 as a possible D gene (6 bases). The ends were cut back, 0 bases at V and 0 bases at J, with 18 bases in the middle. Germline V gene sequence: CDR1 SGDLS, CDR2 YYNGEE. The CDR3 covers 18 residues. The CDR3, as DNA: TGTGCCAGCAGCGTAGGTAAGGGTGGGGGCCAGTTGAACACTGAAGCTTTCTTT. It codes for CASSVGKGGGQLNTEAFF. Together with reference TRBV9 and TRBJ1-1, the CDR3 gives the full variable domain: DSGVTQTPKHLITATGQRVTLRCSPRSGDLSVYWYQQSLDQGLQFLIQYYNGEERAKGNILERFSAQQFPDLHSELNLSSLELGDSALYFCASSVGKGGGQLNTEAFFGQGTRLTVV.

The V call is TRBV7-3, the J call TRBJ2-2, with 7 bases aligning to TRBD1. J was trimmed by 2 bases and V by 5 bases; bases with no gene match: 2. The length of the CDR3 is 14 residues. Germline CDR1 SGHTA, CDR2 FQGTGA. CDR3 amino acids: CASSRQGNTGELFF. Written as DNA, the CDR3 is TGTGCCAGCAGCCGACAGGGAAACACCGGGGAGCTGTTTTTT.

Comments on this clone: At one end, the junction sequence differs from germline, possibly due to a read error. The chain carries TRBV7-3 and TRBJ2-1; a possible D gene is TRBD1 (5 bases). This CDR3 has 14 amino acids. Germline assignment: CDR1 SGHTA and CDR2 FQGTGA. This CDR3 is CASSVTTDHNEQFF. In DNA, the CDR3 is TGTGCCAGCAGCGTAACGACAGATCACAATGAGCAGTTCTTC.

The chain joins TRBV7-2 to TRBJ2-7, with TRBD2 matching over 11 bases. The germline V gene has CDR1 SGHTA and CDR2 FQGNSA. The CDR3 contains 16 residues. The V and J ends lost 5 bases and 7 bases, in that order; junction bases with no gene match: 13. CDR3 in DNA: TGTGCCAGCAGCGGGACTAGCGGACTCAATCGGGGGGAGCAGTACTTC. Amino acids: CASSGTSGLNRGEQYF.

J is TRBJ1-2 and V is TRBV6-5; perhaps TRBD1 as D (5 bases). The CDR3 is made up of 16 amino acids. Germline-derived CDR1 and CDR2 are MNHEY and SVGAGI. V lost 0 bases to trimming and J lost 6 bases, with 17 bases between them. Written as DNA, the CDR3 is TGTGCCAGCAGTTACTCCCCAGGGTCCCAGGCGGATGGCTACACCTTC. It translates to CASSYSPGSQADGYTF.

This rearrangement joins TRBV29-1 to TRBJ1-6; perhaps TRBD1 as D (5 bases). Germline V gives CDR1 SQVTM, CDR2 ANQGSEA. V was shortened by 4 bases and J by 9 bases, with 13 bases between the two germline ends. The CDR3 is made up of 13 amino acids. The CDR3 DNA reads as TGCAGCGTTGTGACAGATATAGGTTCACCCCTCCACTTT. This encodes CSVVTDIGSPLHF.

This sequence joins TRBV5-4 and TRBJ2-1, with D hard to call. Germline V gene data show CDR1 as SGHNT and CDR2 as YYREEE (reference sequence). This CDR3 spans 13 amino acids. Deletions cut 4 bases from V and 6 bases from J, with 11 bases between. CDR3 sequence (DNA): TGTGCCAGCAGCCCGGATTGGAGCAATGAGCAGTTCTTC. Translating gives CASSPDWSNEQFF.

The V and J genes are TRBV11-1 and TRBJ1-2; 9 nucleotides agree with TRBD1. In germline, CDR1 is SGHAT, CDR2 FQDESV (reference sequence). The CDR3 has 14 amino acids. The trim removed 5 bases at V and 8 bases at J, leaving 9 bases unmatched. The CDR3 nucleotides are TGTGCCAGCAGCGGGGGACAGGGTTATAACGGCTACACCTTC. It yields the protein CASSGGQGYNGYTF.

This rearrangement joins TRBV19 to TRBJ1-2, with TRBD1 identical over 7 bases. CDR1 and CDR2 from the germline V gene are LNHDA and SQIVND (reference sequence). Trimming removed 4 bases from V and 4 bases from J; junction bases left unmatched: 12. This CDR3 is 16 amino acids long. DNA for the CDR3: TGTGCCAGTAGTACCCTCGGGACAGCTCCGGGCTATGGCTACACCTTC. It is translated as CASSTLGTAPGYGYTF.

The V and J genes are TRBV6-4 and TRBJ2-6; D uncertain. Trimming pared 2 bases from V and 0 bases from J, leaving 5 bases between. The CDR3 runs to 15 residues. Germline lookup yields CDR1 MRHNA and CDR2 SNTAGT. This CDR3 is CASSDLPSGANVLTF. The CDR3 DNA is TGTGCCAGCAGTGACCTTCCCTCTGGGGCCAACGTCCTGACTTTC.

This chain connects TRBV4-3 to TRBJ2-2; weak D call: TRBD2 (5 bases). Looked up from germline, CDR1 is LGHNA and CDR2 is YSLEER. Trimming took 2 bases from V and 4 from J, leaving 14 bases between them. This CDR3 spans 16 amino acids. The CDR3 reads CASSQRGYRGTGELFF. Here the CDR3 DNA reads TGCGCCAGCAGCCAAAGAGGGTATCGGGGCACCGGGGAGCTGTTTTTT.